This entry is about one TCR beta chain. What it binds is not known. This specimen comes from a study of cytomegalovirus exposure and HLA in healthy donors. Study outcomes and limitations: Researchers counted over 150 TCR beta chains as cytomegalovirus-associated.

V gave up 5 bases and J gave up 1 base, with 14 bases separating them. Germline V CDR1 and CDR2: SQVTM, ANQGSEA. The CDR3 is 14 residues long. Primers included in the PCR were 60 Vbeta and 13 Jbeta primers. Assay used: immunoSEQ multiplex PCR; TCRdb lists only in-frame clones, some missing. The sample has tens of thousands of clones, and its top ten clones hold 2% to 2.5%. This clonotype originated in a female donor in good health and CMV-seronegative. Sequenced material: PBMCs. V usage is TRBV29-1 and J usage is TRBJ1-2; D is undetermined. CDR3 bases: TGCAGCGTTTTCGACACCCGGAATAACTATGGCTACACCTTC. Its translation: CSVFDTRNNYGYTF.